This T cell receptor (beta chain) was sequenced in a study of liver allograft versus peripheral blood T cells. Study at large: Liver transplant recipients had T cell receptor repertoires compared between transplanted liver and peripheral blood. Whole-study findings and limits: Peripheral blood T cell receptor repertoires reportedly differed from those found within liver allografts.

The germline V gene encodes CDR1 DFQATT and CDR2 SNEGSKA (reference sequence). This CDR3 region has 15 residues. V shed 4 bases and J 1 base; nucleotides not matched to a gene: 6. MiXCR was run by TCRdb on the reads, yielding one entry per CDR3 protein. The repertoire holds about 14,000 distinct CDR3 sequences, with about 20% as singletons. About this clonotype itself: Its antigen is undetermined.

This sequence was found in a human patient who had a liver transplant. Some T cells may possibly be graft donor cells. V is TRBV20-1 and J is TRBJ2-1, with 8 bases lining up with TRBD2. The CDR3 DNA is TGCAGTGCTAACCGGGGGGGGGGATCCTACAATGAGCAGTTCTTC. Translated, it gives CSANRGGGSYNEQFF.